The rows below give T cell receptor beta chains drawn from one sample of a study of blood T cell repertoires in COVID-19. The data were produced by immunoSEQ multiplex PCR, yet TCRdb's version contains in-frame clones alone and is incomplete. This sample has approximately 210,000 clones; over 65% occur once, and the top ten carry approximately 2.6%. Sequenced: peripheral blood. These receptors were collected from a woman aged 70-85 years with active or convalescent COVID-19. CDR3s include the opening cysteine and the closing phenylalanine or tryptophan. The D gene is left open where the match is weak. Some rows mark clone size as missing; the rest say once, few, many or name a class of expanded clone.

V: TRBV5-1
size: few
D: TRBD1
J: TRBJ1-2
DNA: TGCGCCAGCAGCTTGGGCCGACAGGGAGTCTATGGCTACACCTTC
CDR3: CASSLGRQGVYGYTF

V: TRBV7-3
size: .
D: .
J: TRBJ2-1
DNA: TGTGCCAGCAGCCCGGGGAACTTCCGTAACTACAATGAGCAGTTCTTC
CDR3: CASSPGNFRNYNEQFF

V: TRBV7-3
size: .
D: .
J: TRBJ2-2
DNA: TGTGCCAGCAGCGGGGCGGCCGGGGAGCTGTTTTTT
CDR3: CASSGAAGELFF

V: TRBV5-1
size: .
D: .
J: TRBJ2-2
DNA: TGCGCCAGCAGCCAGATGGCGGGGATGGTGGAGCTGTTTTTT
CDR3: CASSQMAGMVELFF

V: TRBV5-1
size: .
D: .
J: TRBJ2-7
DNA: TGCGCCAGCAGTTTGGAGGGAGCAGGAGGGGAGCAGTACTTC
CDR3: CASSLEGAGGEQYF

V: TRBV5-8
size: .
D: .
J: TRBJ2-3
DNA: TGTGCCAGCAGCTTGGGATTTGCAGCAGATACGCAGTATTTT
CDR3: CASSLGFAADTQYF

V: TRBV6-6
size: .
D: .
J: TRBJ1-1
DNA: TGTGCCAGCAGTTCCCGGACATTAAACACTGAAGCTTTCTTT
CDR3: CASSSRTLNTEAFF

V: TRBV5-4
size: .
D: .
J: TRBJ2-1
DNA: TGTGCCAGCAGCTCTCCAGCGAACTACAATGAGCAGTTCTTC
CDR3: CASSSPANYNEQFF

V: TRBV19
size: many
D: TRBD1
J: TRBJ1-2
DNA: TGTGCCAGTAGTCTCCCGACAGGGGAAAACTATGGCTACACCTTC
CDR3: CASSLPTGENYGYTF

V: TRBV5-1
size: .
D: .
J: TRBJ2-5
DNA: TGCGCCAGCAGCACCTTACAGGGTGGAGAGACCCAGTACTTC
CDR3: CASSTLQGGETQYF

V: TRBV19
size: .
D: .
J: TRBJ2-5
DNA: TGTGCCAGTAGTATCCGCCCCGACATATCTGGGGAGACCCAGTACTTC
CDR3: CASSIRPDISGETQYF

V: TRBV18
size: .
D: .
J: TRBJ2-7
DNA: TGTGCCAGCTCCTCCGGGGAAGGCTACGAGCAGTACTTC
CDR3: CASSSGEGYEQYF

V: TRBV5-1
size: .
D: .
J: TRBJ2-3
DNA: TGCGCCAGTTCCGGGACTCCGAGCACAGATACGCAGTATTTT
CDR3: CASSGTPSTDTQYF

V: TRBV5-6
size: once
D: TRBD2
J: TRBJ2-2
DNA: TGTGCCAGCAGCCGCCGGACTAGCGGGACCGGGGAGCTGTTTTTT
CDR3: CASSRRTSGTGELFF

V: TRBV2
size: .
D: .
J: TRBJ2-2
DNA: TGTGCCAGCAGCCCCGGACAGACCGGGGAGCTGTTTTTT
CDR3: CASSPGQTGELFF

V: TRBV14
size: .
D: TRBD2
J: TRBJ2-2
DNA: TGTGCCAGCAGCCGCCGCACTAGCGGGAGTTACACCGGGGAGCTGTTTTTT
CDR3: CASSRRTSGSYTGELFF

V: TRBV12-3/TRBV12-4
size: .
D: TRBD1
J: TRBJ1-5
DNA: TGTGCCAGCAATTCAGGGGGCGGTCAGCCCCAGCATTTT
CDR3: CASNSGGGQPQHF

V: TRBV28
size: .
D: TRBD1
J: TRBJ1-1
DNA: TGTGCCAGCAGTTTGGACAGGGAGGGCACTGAAGCTTTCTTT
CDR3: CASSLDREGTEAFF

V: TRBV21-1
size: .
D: .
J: TRBJ2-1
DNA: TGTGCCAGCAGCAAAGGAAGGGGGCACTCCTACAATGAGCAGTTCTTC
CDR3: CASSKGRGHSYNEQFF

V: TRBV5-5
size: .
D: TRBD2
J: TRBJ2-2
DNA: TGTGCCAGCAGTCCGCCGGGACTAGCGGCAATGAACACCGGGGAGCTGTTTTTT
CDR3: CASSPPGLAAMNTGELFF

V: TRBV2
size: .
D: .
J: TRBJ2-5
DNA: TGTGCCAGCAGTGAAAGCGCAAGAATTGAGACCCAGTACTTC
CDR3: CASSESARIETQYF